This T cell receptor beta chain is drawn from a study of OX40 agonist ivuxolimab in advanced cancers. Study context: Patients were treated with intravenous ivuxolimab, dosed at 0.01 to 10 mg/kg and infused every 2 weeks.

The repertoire was sequenced with immunoSEQ multiplex PCR; TCRdb's copy has only in-frame clones and lacks some. The table lists 40,000 or so clones, approximately 84% of them singletons. The germline V and J ends were trimmed by 1 base and 7 bases, with 4 bases remaining between them. The length of the CDR3 is 11 residues. CDR1 is MDHEN and CDR2 is SYDVKM in the germline V gene. Here the sequenced sample was CD4+ or CD8+ T cells sorted from blood, taken in a trial of the OX40 agonist ivuxolimab. V is TRBV28 and J is TRBJ2-5; no clear D gene. This TCR came from an adult with an advanced solid tumor such as melanoma, head and neck, liver or kidney cancer. Here the CDR3 DNA reads TGTGCCAGCAGTTTATATGGGACCCAGTACTTC. This sequence encodes CASSLYGTQYF.